This passage covers 5 T cell receptor beta chains from one sample sequenced in a study of T cell repertoires in cytomegalovirus infection. TCRdb re-called the reads with MiXCR, one entry per CDR3 protein. The table records 160,000 or so distinct CDR3 sequences, under 20% of them present only once. The sequenced sample was CD8+ T cells from PBMCs. Every receptor here comes from a human donor in good health (CMV status not recorded). Some clones in this sample may be carry-over from other donors' samples.

This clonotype was observed a handful of times. J is TRBJ2-7 and V is TRBV7-2; D unresolved. Trimming took off 3 bases at V and 2 bases at J, with 5 bases between the two ends. In germline, CDR1 is SGHTA, CDR2 FQGNSA. This CDR3 is built from 12 residues. The CDR3 reads CASSFVPYEQYF. CDR3 sequence (DNA): TGTGCCAGCAGCTTCGTACCCTACGAGCAGTACTTC.

This clonotype was found a few times. This chain uses TRBV6-5 with TRBJ2-5; D gene ambiguous. The germline V and J ends were trimmed by 2 bases and 5 bases, with 12 bases remaining between them. Germline values: CDR1 MNHEY, CDR2 SVGAGI. The CDR3 is 14 residues long. The CDR3 nucleotides read TGTGCCAGCAGTTACGGGCATTCTAGTGAGACCCAGTACTTC. Translation: CASSYGHSSETQYF.

This clonotype turned up a few times. The rearrangement links TRBV6-2 or TRBV6-3 to TRBJ2-5, with TRBD2 identical over 7 bases. CDR1 and CDR2 (germline): MNHEY, SVGEGT. CDR3 length equals 15 residues. The V and J ends lost 0 bases and 4 bases, in that order; junction bases with no gene match: 5. In nucleotides, the CDR3 is TGTGCCAGCAGTTACTCGGGGGGGACCGGAGAGACCCAGTACTTC. Protein sequence: CASSYSGGTGETQYF.

The gene calls are TRBV20-1 and TRBJ2-7; a weak D match, TRBD2 (5 bases). Germline V lookup: CDR1 DFQATT, CDR2 SNEGSKA (reference sequence). The CDR3 is 12 amino acids. V lost 0 bases and J 2 bases, leaving 5 bases between the germline ends. Written as DNA, the CDR3 is TGCAGTGCTAGAGAGGGAGCCTACGAGCAGTACTTC. Its protein is CSAREGAYEQYF.

The V call is TRBV7-9, the J call TRBJ2-3; TRBD1 matches 8 bases. Germline V gene data show CDR1 as SEHNR and CDR2 as FQNEAQ (reference sequence). The CDR3 spans 14 residues. V lost 5 bases and J lost 4; bases outside the gene matches: 5. CDR3 protein: CASSPGQGSDTQYF. In DNA form, the CDR3 reads TGTGCCAGCAGCCCCGGACAGGGCTCAGATACGCAGTATTTT. The complete variable domain, with remaining parts taken from reference TRBV7-9 and TRBJ2-3, reads DTGVSQNPRHKITKRGQNVTFRCDPISEHNRLYWYRQTLGQGPEFLTYFQNEAQLEKSRLLSDRFSAERPKGSFSTLEIQRTEQGDSAMYLCASSPGQGSDTQYFGPGTRLTVL.